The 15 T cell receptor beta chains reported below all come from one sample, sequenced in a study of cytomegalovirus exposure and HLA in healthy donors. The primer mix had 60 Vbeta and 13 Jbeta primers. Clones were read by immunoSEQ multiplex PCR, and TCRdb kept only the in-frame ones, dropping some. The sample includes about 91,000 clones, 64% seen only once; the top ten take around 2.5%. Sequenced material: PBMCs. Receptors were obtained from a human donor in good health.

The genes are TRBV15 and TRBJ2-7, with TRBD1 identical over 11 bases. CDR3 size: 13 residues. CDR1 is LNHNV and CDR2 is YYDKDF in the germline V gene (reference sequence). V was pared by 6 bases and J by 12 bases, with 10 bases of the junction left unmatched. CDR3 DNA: TGTGCCACCAGGTCCGGGACAGGGGGTCAACGGTACTTC. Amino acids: CATRSGTGGQRYF. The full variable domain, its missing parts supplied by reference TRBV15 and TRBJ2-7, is DAMVIQNPRYQVTQFGKPVTLSCSQTLNHNVMYWYQQKSSQAPKLLFHYYDKDFNNEADTPDNFQSRRPNTSFCFLDIRSPGLGDTAMYLCATRSGTGGQRYFGPGTRLTVT.

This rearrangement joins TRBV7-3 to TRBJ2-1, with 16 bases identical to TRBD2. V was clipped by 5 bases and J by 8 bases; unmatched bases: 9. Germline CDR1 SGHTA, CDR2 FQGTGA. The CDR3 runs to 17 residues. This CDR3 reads CASSPGLAGGAGHEQFF. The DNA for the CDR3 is TGTGCCAGCAGCCCGGGACTAGCGGGGGGGGCAGGGCATGAGCAGTTCTTC.

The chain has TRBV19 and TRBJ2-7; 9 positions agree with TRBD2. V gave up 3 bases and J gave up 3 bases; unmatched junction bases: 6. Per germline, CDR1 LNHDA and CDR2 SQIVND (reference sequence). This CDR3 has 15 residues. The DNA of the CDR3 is TGTGCCAGTAGTATGCGCGGGGGGGCTTTCTACGAGCAGTACTTC. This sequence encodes CASSMRGGAFYEQYF.

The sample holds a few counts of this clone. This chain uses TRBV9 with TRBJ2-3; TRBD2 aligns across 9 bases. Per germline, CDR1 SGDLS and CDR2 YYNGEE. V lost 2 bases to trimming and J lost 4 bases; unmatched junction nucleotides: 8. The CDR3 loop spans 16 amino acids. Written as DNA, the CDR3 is TGTGCCAGCAGCGTGGAGCGGGGGGCCCTCCCAGATACGCAGTATTTT. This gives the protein CASSVERGALPDTQYF.

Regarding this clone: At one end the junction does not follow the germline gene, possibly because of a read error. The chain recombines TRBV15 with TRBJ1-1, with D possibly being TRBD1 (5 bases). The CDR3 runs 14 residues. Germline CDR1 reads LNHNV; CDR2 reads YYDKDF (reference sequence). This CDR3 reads CATSRDSRAGEAFF. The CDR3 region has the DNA TGTGCCACCAGCCGAGACAGTAGGGCGGGTGAAGCTTTCTTT.

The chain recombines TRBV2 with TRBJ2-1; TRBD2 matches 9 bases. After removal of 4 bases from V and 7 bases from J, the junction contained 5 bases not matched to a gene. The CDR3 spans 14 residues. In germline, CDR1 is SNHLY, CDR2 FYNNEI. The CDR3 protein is CASSAIAGVNEQFF. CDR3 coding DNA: TGTGCCAGCAGTGCAATAGCGGGGGTGAATGAGCAGTTCTTC.

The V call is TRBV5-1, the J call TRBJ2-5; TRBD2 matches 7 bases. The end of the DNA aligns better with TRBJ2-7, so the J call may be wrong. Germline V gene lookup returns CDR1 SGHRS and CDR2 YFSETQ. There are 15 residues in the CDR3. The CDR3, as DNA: TGCGCCAGCAGCGGGGGGGGAGCCGACACCTACGAGCAGTACTTC. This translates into CASSGGGADTYEQYF.

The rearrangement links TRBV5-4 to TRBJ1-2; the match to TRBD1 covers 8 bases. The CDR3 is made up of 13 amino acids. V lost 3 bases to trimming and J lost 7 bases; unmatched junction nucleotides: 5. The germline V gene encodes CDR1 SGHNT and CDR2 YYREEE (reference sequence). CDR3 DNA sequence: TGTGCCAGCAGCTCGCCGGACAGGGTTGGCTACACCTTC. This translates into CASSSPDRVGYTF.

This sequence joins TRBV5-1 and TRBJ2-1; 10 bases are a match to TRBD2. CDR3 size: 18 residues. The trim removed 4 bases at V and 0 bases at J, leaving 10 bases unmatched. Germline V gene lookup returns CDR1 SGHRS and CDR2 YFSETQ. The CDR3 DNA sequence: TGCGCCAGCAGCCGGGAGGGACTAGCGAAAAGCTCCTACAATGAGCAGTTCTTC. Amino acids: CASSREGLAKSSYNEQFF.

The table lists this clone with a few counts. In DNA form, the CDR3 reads TGTGCCAGCAGCCAAGACCCAGGAAGCACCAAAGCTTTCTTT. Encoded protein: CASSQDPGSTKAFF. The chain links TRBV4-2 to TRBJ1-1; D remains ambiguous. Per germline, CDR1 LGHNA and CDR2 YNFKEQ. The CDR3 has 14 residues. Trimming stripped 0 bases from V and 9 bases from J, with 14 bases between.

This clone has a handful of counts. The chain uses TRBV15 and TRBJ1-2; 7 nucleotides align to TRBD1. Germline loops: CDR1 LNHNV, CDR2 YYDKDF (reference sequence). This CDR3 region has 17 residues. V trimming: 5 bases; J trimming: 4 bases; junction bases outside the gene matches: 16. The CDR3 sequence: CATSRSEGTAYLYGYTF. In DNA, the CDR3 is TGTGCCACCAGCCGAAGCGAGGGGACAGCGTATCTCTATGGCTACACCTTC.

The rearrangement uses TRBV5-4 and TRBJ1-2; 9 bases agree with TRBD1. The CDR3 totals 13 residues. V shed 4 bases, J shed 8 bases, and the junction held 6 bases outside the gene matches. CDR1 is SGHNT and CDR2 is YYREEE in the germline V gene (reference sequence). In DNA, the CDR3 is TGTGCCAGCAGCCCTGGGACAGGGAACGGCTACACCTTC. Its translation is CASSPGTGNGYTF.

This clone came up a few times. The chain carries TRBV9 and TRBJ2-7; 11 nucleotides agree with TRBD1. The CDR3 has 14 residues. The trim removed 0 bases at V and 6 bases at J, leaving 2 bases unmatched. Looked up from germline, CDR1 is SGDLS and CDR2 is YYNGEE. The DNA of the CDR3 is TGTGCCAGCAGCGTAGGCGGGACAGGGGGCGAGCAGTACTTC. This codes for CASSVGGTGGEQYF.

The CDR3 bases are TGTGCCAGCAGCCCCTCAAGGGGGACCCGGTCCGAGCAGTACTTC. It specifies CASSPSRGTRSEQYF. V and J are TRBV7-3 and TRBJ2-7; weak D call: TRBD1 (6 bases). Germline V gene sequence: CDR1 SGHTA, CDR2 FQGTGA. This CDR3 has 15 amino acids. V lost 5 bases and J 6 bases, leaving 20 bases between the germline ends. The full variable domain, with the rest looked up from reference TRBV7-3 and TRBJ2-7, is GAGVSQTPSNKVTEKGKYVELRCDPISGHTALYWYRQSLGQGPEFLIYFQGTGAADDSGLPNDRFFAVRPEGSVSTLKIQRTERGDSAVYLCASSPSRGTRSEQYFGPGTRLTVT.

The CDR3 loop is CASSAGGANQPQHF. The DNA of the CDR3 is TGTGCCAGCAGTGCGGGGGGGGCGAACCAGCCCCAGCATTTT. V gene TRBV25-1 combines with J gene TRBJ1-5, with D possibly being TRBD1 (6 bases). Germline V gene sequence: CDR1 MGHDK, CDR2 SYGVNS. The length of the CDR3 is 14 residues. The ends were cut back, 4 bases at V and 7 bases at J, with 14 bases in the middle.